One and the same sample provided the 28 T cell receptor beta chains below, sequenced in a study of T-cell reconstitution after alpha-beta-depleted transplantation in children. Construction of the TCRbeta library involved unique molecular identifiers. One entry per CDR3 protein, called by TCRdb with MiXCR from the PCR reads. Of 6,500 or so distinct CDR3 sequences listed, roughly 10% are singletons. Sequenced material: PBMCs, mostly from graft donor cells, taken 180 days after TCRalphabeta/CD19-depleted stem cell transplant. These receptors came from a child younger than two who had a stem cell transplant for acute myeloid leukemia, so the T cells may come from the graft donor.

The chain has TRBV4-2 and TRBJ2-1; TRBD2 matches at 8 bases. The V gene end was trimmed by 8 bases and the J gene end by 0 bases; junction bases not matched to a gene: 15. Germline values: CDR1 LGHNA, CDR2 YNFKEQ. The CDR3 is 18 amino acids. The DNA of the CDR3 is TGTGCCAGCGGCCTTGGGCTTAGCGGGGTAAGCTCCTACAATGAGCAGTTCTTC. Translating it yields CASGLGLSGVSSYNEQFF.

At least ten counts were recorded for this clonotype. The genes are TRBV21-1 and TRBJ1-4. TRBV21-1 is tagged as a pseudogene. This CDR3 is built from 17 residues. This chain's CDR3 is CASSKVTSGATNEKLFF. DNA for the CDR3: TGTGCCAGCAGCAAAGTAACGTCGGGGGCAACTAATGAAAAACTGTTTTTT.

To note about this clonotype: Its ends do not fully match the called genes, so a read error is possible. This chain uses TRBV20-1 with TRBJ2-1; TRBD2 aligns across 14 bases. Looked up from germline, CDR1 is DFQATT and CDR2 is SNEGSKA (reference sequence). The CDR3 totals 17 residues. The CDR3 sequence: CCARVGLAGGRYNEQFF. For the CDR3, the DNA is TGCTGTGCTAGAGTCGGACTAGCGGGAGGCCGCTACAATGAGCAGTTCTTC.

By sample fraction, this clonotype is large. The rearrangement joins TRBV7-9 to TRBJ2-1; D may be TRBD2 (5 bases). Germline lookup yields CDR1 SEHNR and CDR2 FQNEAQ (reference sequence). This CDR3 has 15 amino acids. Trimming took 5 bases from V and 0 from J, leaving 11 bases between them. Here the CDR3 reads CASSLGGNSYNEQFF. CDR3 bases: TGTGCCAGCAGCCTTGGAGGCAACTCCTACAATGAGCAGTTCTTC.

This chain connects TRBV6-1 to TRBJ2-1, with a weak D call TRBD2 (5 bases). Trimming took 5 bases from V and 1 from J, leaving 12 bases between them. Germline CDR1 reads MNHNS; CDR2 reads SASEGT. The CDR3 is 15 residues long. The CDR3 coding sequence is TGTGCCAGCAGTCAGAGCGGAGTTTCCTACAATGAGCAGTTCTTC. It encodes CASSQSGVSYNEQFF.

In this sample, this clonotype is medium-sized. The chain combines TRBV10-3 with TRBJ1-1; TRBD1 is a possible D gene (5 bases). Trimming stripped 7 bases from V and 4 bases from J, with 13 bases between. Germline assignment: CDR1 ENHRY and CDR2 SYGVKD. This CDR3 region has 13 residues. The CDR3, as DNA: TGTGCCATCACCTCGGCCGGGGGCACTGAAGCTTTCTTT. Amino acid sequence: CAITSAGGTEAFF.

This clonotype was detected many times. This chain links TRBV7-8 with TRBJ2-1; TRBD2 agrees at 10 bases. The CDR3 loop spans 16 amino acids. The ends lost 4 bases at V and 6 bases at J; junction bases unmatched: 9. Germline V gene data show CDR1 as SGHVS and CDR2 as FQNEAQ. Written as DNA, the CDR3 is TGTGCCAGCAGCTACTACGGCCTAGCGGGAGCCAATGAGCAGTTCTTC. Protein: CASSYYGLAGANEQFF. Full variable domain (remainder filled in from reference TRBV7-8 and TRBJ2-1): GAGVSQSPRYKVAKRGQDVALRCDPISGHVSLFWYQQALGQGPEFLTYFQNEAQLDKSGLPSDRFFAERPEGSVSTLKIQRTQQEDSAVYLCASSYYGLAGANEQFFGPGTRLTVL.

This clonotype was counted at least ten times. The rearrangement uses TRBV2 and TRBJ2-6; no firm D call. CDR3 length: 15 amino acids. Germline V gene lookup returns CDR1 SNHLY and CDR2 FYNNEI. Trimming stripped 8 bases from V and 7 bases from J, with 18 bases between. The CDR3 region has the DNA TGTGCCAGCCACGCCGGCCCCAACTTAGCCAACGTCCTGACTTTC. Its protein is CASHAGPNLANVLTF.

This clonotype is labeled medium-sized. The rearrangement uses TRBV20-1 and TRBJ2-1; TRBD2 is a possible D gene (5 bases). The CDR3 has 13 amino acids. Per the germline V gene, CDR1 is DFQATT and CDR2 is SNEGSKA (reference sequence). The CDR3 nucleotides read TGCAGGGCCATCGGGCAGCGGATCAATGAGCAGTTCTTC. As protein: CRAIGQRINEQFF.

The V gene is TRBV29-1, the J gene TRBJ1-1; D not certain. Germline CDR1 SQVTM, CDR2 ANQGSEA. Trimming removed 3 bases at V and 14 bases at J, with 22 bases between. This CDR3 has 13 residues. CDR3 sequence: CSVELFQWVGAFF. CDR3 sequence (DNA): TGCAGCGTTGAGTTGTTCCAGTGGGTAGGAGCCTTCTTT. The full variable domain, completed using reference TRBV29-1 and TRBJ1-1, is SAVISQKPSRDICQRGTSLTIQCQVDSQVTMMFWYRQQPGQSLTLIATANQGSEATYESGFVIDKFPISRPNLTFSTLTVSNMSPEDSSIYLCSVELFQWVGAFFGQGTRLTVV.

By share, this clonotype counts as medium-sized. The V gene is TRBV28, the J gene TRBJ1-2; 7 nucleotides line up with TRBD1. V was clipped by 4 bases and J by 4 bases; unmatched bases: 6. The CDR3 is made up of 14 amino acids. Germline loops: CDR1 MDHEN, CDR2 SYDVKM. The CDR3 sequence: CASSSGTAIYGYTF. CDR3 coding DNA: TGTGCCAGCAGTTCGGGGACAGCCATCTATGGCTACACCTTC.

V is TRBV6-1 and J is TRBJ2-5; possibly TRBD2 for D (5 bases). Germline lookup yields CDR1 MNHNS and CDR2 SASEGT. The CDR3 spans 15 residues. Trimming stripped 1 base from V and 7 bases from J, with 16 bases between. The CDR3 DNA reads TGTGCCAGCAGTGAAGTCGGGTCGAGCGGTGTGACCCAGTACTTC. Translation gives CASSEVGSSGVTQYF.

There are many counts of this clonotype. V and J are TRBV7-2 and TRBJ2-7; 10 bases match TRBD1. The CDR3 totals 14 residues. Germline lookup yields CDR1 SGHTA and CDR2 FQGNSA. Trimming took 6 bases from V and 6 from J; bases not matched to a gene: 8. CDR3 sequence (DNA): TGTGCCAGCAGACCCCGGACAGGGGGTCTCGAGCAGTACTTC. This codes for CASRPRTGGLEQYF.

This clonotype was counted many times. CDR3 protein: CASSQPRGPEYF. The DNA of the CDR3 is TGTGCCAGCAGCCAACCACGGGGTCCTGAGTACTTC. The V gene is TRBV7-9, the J gene TRBJ2-7; a possible D gene is TRBD2 (5 bases). The CDR3 consists of 12 residues. Germline assignment: CDR1 SEHNR and CDR2 FQNEAQ (reference sequence). V was shortened by 5 bases and J by 11 bases, with 16 bases between the two germline ends.

The table lists this clonotype with many counts. This chain links TRBV10-2 with TRBJ2-1; tentatively, D is TRBD2 (6 bases). The CDR3 sequence is 11 residues long. CDR1 WSHSY and CDR2 SAAADI come from the germline V gene. V dropped 8 bases and J dropped 8 bases, with 10 bases sitting between them. CDR3 nucleotides: TGCGCCAGCGCAACTAGCCATGAGCAGTTCTTC. It is translated as CASATSHEQFF.

In this sample, this clonotype turned up many times. The chain carries TRBV5-1 and TRBJ2-2; 8 nucleotides line up with TRBD2. The CDR3 is made up of 17 amino acids. Germline values: CDR1 SGHRS, CDR2 YFSETQ. Germline trimming cut 2 bases from V and 1 base from J; bases unmatched to any gene: 7. The CDR3 DNA follows: TGCGCCAGCAGCTTTTCCCCGCTAGCGGGGAACACCGGGGAGCTGTTTTTT. This sequence encodes CASSFSPLAGNTGELFF. Together with reference TRBV5-1 and TRBJ2-2, the CDR3 gives the full variable domain: KAGVTQTPRYLIKTRGQQVTLSCSPISGHRSVSWYQQTPGQGLQFLFEYFSETQRNKGNFPGRFSGRQFSNSRSEMNVSTLELGDSALYLCASSFSPLAGNTGELFFGEGSRLTVL.

This clonotype was picked up many times. V gene TRBV7-9 combines with J gene TRBJ2-3, with 8 bases aligning to TRBD2. Germline trimming cut 5 bases from V and 6 bases from J; bases unmatched to any gene: 7. This CDR3 is built from 14 residues. Germline values: CDR1 SEHNR, CDR2 FQNEAQ (reference sequence). CDR3 in DNA: TGTGCCAGCAGCGTCGGGACTAGTGAGGATACGCAGTATTTT. Translating gives CASSVGTSEDTQYF.

By share, this clonotype ranks as medium-sized (0.01 to 0.1%). The rearrangement joins TRBV5-6 to TRBJ2-5; 11 positions agree with TRBD1. The CDR3 sequence is 14 residues long. The germline gives CDR1 SGHDT, CDR2 YYEEEE. V lost 7 bases and J lost 1; bases outside the gene matches: 3. CDR3 amino acids: CASGTGGIQETQYF. The CDR3 coding sequence is TGTGCCAGCGGGACAGGGGGAATCCAAGAGACCCAGTACTTC.

This clonotype was picked up many times. The chain carries TRBV27 and TRBJ1-6, with D perhaps TRBD1 (5 bases). The CDR3 is 14 amino acids. The germline CDR1 and CDR2 sequences are MNHEY and SMNVEV (reference sequence). V lost 4 bases, J lost 3 bases, and 7 bases lay in between. The CDR3 region has the DNA TGTGCCAGCAGTTGGGGGTACTATAATTCACCCCTCCACTTT. It specifies CASSWGYYNSPLHF.

The table lists this clonotype with many counts. CDR3 coding DNA: TGTGCCACCAGCAGAGGGGGCAAATACTACGAGCAGTACTTC. Translation: CATSRGGKYYEQYF. The genes are TRBV15 and TRBJ2-7; D is perhaps TRBD1 (5 bases). The CDR3 length is 14 residues. V was pared by 1 base and J by 3 bases, with 10 bases between. Germline values: CDR1 LNHNV, CDR2 YYDKDF (reference sequence).

This clonotype was found many times. J is TRBJ2-3 and V is TRBV28; 8 nucleotides match TRBD1. The CDR3 has 16 residues. The junction had 10 bases not matched to a gene; V was cut back by 4 bases and J by 4 bases. CDR1 and CDR2 (germline): MDHEN, SYDVKM. CDR3 nucleotides: TGTGCCAGCAGTTCCCCGGGGCAGGGGGCACCAGATACGCAGTATTTT. Its protein is CASSSPGQGAPDTQYF. The full variable domain, its missing parts supplied by reference TRBV28 and TRBJ2-3, is DVKVTQSSRYLVKRTGEKVFLECVQDMDHENMFWYRQDPGLGLRLIYFSYDVKMKEKGDIPEGYSVSREKKERFSLILESASTNQTSMYLCASSSPGQGAPDTQYFGPGTRLTVL.

This clonotype ranks as medium-sized. This chain connects TRBV25-1 to TRBJ2-1; D gene ambiguous. V shed 5 bases and J shed 7 bases, with 9 bases lying between them. The CDR3 loop spans 12 amino acids. Germline CDR1 reads MGHDK; CDR2 reads SYGVNS. In DNA, the CDR3 is TGTGCCAGCAGTCTGTTTTGGAATGAGCAGTTCTTC. Residues: CASSLFWNEQFF.

There are many counts of this clonotype. The chain couples TRBV2 to TRBJ1-1; D ambiguous. The V end lost 3 bases, the J end lost 5 bases, and 10 bases lay between the germline ends. The CDR3 is 13 amino acids. Germline CDR1 reads SNHLY; CDR2 reads FYNNEI. The CDR3 coding sequence is TGTGCCAGCAGTGACCGGGGTCGGACTGAAGCTTTCTTT. Its protein product is CASSDRGRTEAFF.

This clonotype was counted many times. The rearrangement uses TRBV12-3 or TRBV12-4 and TRBJ2-5, with a tentative D call TRBD2 (6 bases). The CDR3 extends over 12 amino acids. V was pared by 6 bases and J by 2 bases, with 7 bases between. The CDR3 reads CASRRGQETQYF. CDR3 nucleotides: TGTGCCAGCAGACGGGGGCAAGAGACCCAGTACTTC.

This clonotype was picked up many times. This rearrangement joins TRBV20-1 to TRBJ1-5; no firm D call. Trimming pared 6 bases from V and 0 bases from J, leaving 18 bases between. The CDR3 length is 16 residues. Germline V gene data show CDR1 as DFQATT and CDR2 as SNEGSKA (reference sequence). CDR3 sequence: CSAFSGATNSNQPQHF. The CDR3 DNA follows: TGCAGTGCGTTCTCAGGAGCAACTAATAGCAATCAGCCCCAGCATTTT.

Ten or more counts support this clonotype. The chain is built from TRBV7-9 and TRBJ2-7; D may be TRBD1 (6 bases). Germline values: CDR1 SEHNR, CDR2 FQNEAQ (reference sequence). The CDR3 is 17 residues long. Between the trimmed V and J ends, which lost 4 bases and 5 bases, there was a span of 24 bases. CDR3 sequence reads: CASSSPGTRVTSDEQYF. CDR3 in DNA: TGTGCCAGCAGCTCCCCTGGGACAAGGGTTACGAGCGACGAGCAGTACTTC. The full variable domain, its missing parts supplied by reference TRBV7-9 and TRBJ2-7, is DTGVSQNPRHKITKRGQNVTFRCDPISEHNRLYWYRQTLGQGPEFLTYFQNEAQLEKSRLLSDRFSAERPKGSFSTLEIQRTEQGDSAMYLCASSSPGTRVTSDEQYFGPGTRLTVT.

This clonotype counts as medium-sized. Here the CDR3 DNA reads TGTGCCACATCCGGGACTAGCGTAACTAGCACAGATACGCAGTATTTT. Its translation: CATSGTSVTSTDTQYF. The J gene is TRBJ2-3, the V gene TRBV10-3; 10 nucleotides line up with TRBD2. This CDR3 contains 16 residues. CDR1 is ENHRY, CDR2 SYGVKD, per germline. With V trimmed by 10 bases and J by 0 bases, 10 bases remained unmatched.

This clonotype was observed at least ten times. This chain links TRBV4-3 with TRBJ2-5; D is undetermined. Germline CDR1 LGHNA, CDR2 YSLEER. V was trimmed by 1 base and J by 0 bases, leaving 3 bases between them. The CDR3 has 13 amino acids. The CDR3 region is CASSQGNQETQYF. Written as DNA, the CDR3 is TGCGCCAGCAGCCAAGGGAACCAAGAGACCCAGTACTTC.